This is a list of T cell receptor beta chains from one sample in a study of siplizumab effects on memory and regulatory T cells. Assay: immunoSEQ multiplex PCR; the TCRdb copy retains only in-frame clones and omits some. The table records more than 85,000 clones, about 90% of them present only once. Sample: Tregs sorted from blood. All receptors derive from a human donor in good health. The CDR3 runs from the conserved cysteine through the conserved F or W. Each record gives: CDR3 length, clone size, D gene, J gene, V gene, CDR3 DNA, CDR3 protein. The D gene is left open where the match is weak. Rows give clone size only sometimes, using once, few, many, or a class for an expanded clone.

cdr3_length: 12; clone_size: -; d_call: -; j_call: TRBJ2-3; v_call: TRBV5-1; cdr3_nt: TGCGCCAGCAGCCCCCTTTCAGATACGCAGTATTTT; cdr3_aa: CASSPLSDTQYF
cdr3_length: 18; clone_size: -; d_call: -; j_call: TRBJ2-1; v_call: TRBV7-2; cdr3_nt: TGTGCCAGCAGCTTAGCAGTAGCACAGGTGAGCTCCTACAATGAGCAGTTCTTC; cdr3_aa: CASSLAVAQVSSYNEQFF
cdr3_length: 12; clone_size: -; d_call: -; j_call: TRBJ1-2; v_call: TRBV6-6; cdr3_nt: TGTGCCAGCAGCGGGCCCAACTATGGCTACACCTTC; cdr3_aa: CASSGPNYGYTF
cdr3_length: 11; clone_size: -; d_call: -; j_call: TRBJ1-2; v_call: TRBV27; cdr3_nt: TGTGCCAGCAGTTTCGCCGGGGATCTCACCTTC; cdr3_aa: CASSFAGDLTF
cdr3_length: 13; clone_size: -; d_call: -; j_call: TRBJ2-5; v_call: TRBV5-1; cdr3_nt: TGCGCCAGCAGCTTTGCCCCCGACGAGACCCAGTACTTC; cdr3_aa: CASSFAPDETQYF
cdr3_length: 16; clone_size: -; d_call: TRBD1; j_call: TRBJ1-5; v_call: TRBV19; cdr3_nt: TGTGCCAGTAGCAGAAAGGGACAGGGAACGAATCAGCCCCAGCATTTT; cdr3_aa: CASSRKGQGTNQPQHF
cdr3_length: 15; clone_size: -; d_call: TRBD2; j_call: TRBJ2-5; v_call: TRBV6-5; cdr3_nt: TGTGCCAGCAGTCCCTCAAGACTAGCGGGCGGGGCCCAGTACTTC; cdr3_aa: CASSPSRLAGGAQYF
cdr3_length: 15; clone_size: -; d_call: -; j_call: TRBJ1-6; v_call: TRBV30; cdr3_nt: TGTGCCTGGAGTAGCCGACTGCGGGAAAATTCACCCCTCCACTTT; cdr3_aa: CAWSSRLRENSPLHF
cdr3_length: 15; clone_size: once; d_call: -; j_call: TRBJ2-7; v_call: TRBV4-1; cdr3_nt: TGCGCCAGCAGCCAAGATTATGTCAGGGCCTACGAGCAGTACTTC; cdr3_aa: CASSQDYVRAYEQYF
cdr3_length: 13; clone_size: -; d_call: TRBD1; j_call: TRBJ1-2; v_call: TRBV10-1; cdr3_nt: TGCGCCAGCAGTCGGGACAGAGACTATGGCTACACCTTC; cdr3_aa: CASSRDRDYGYTF
cdr3_length: 13; clone_size: -; d_call: -; j_call: TRBJ2-3; v_call: TRBV5-5; cdr3_nt: TGTGCCAGCAGCTTGGAAGGGAGGGATACGCAGTATTTT; cdr3_aa: CASSLEGRDTQYF
cdr3_length: 15; clone_size: -; d_call: -; j_call: TRBJ1-2; v_call: TRBV6-1; cdr3_nt: TGTGCCAGCAGTCTACCCGGGGGGGGTAACTATGGCTACACCTTC; cdr3_aa: CASSLPGGGNYGYTF
cdr3_length: 13; clone_size: -; d_call: -; j_call: TRBJ1-2; v_call: TRBV30; cdr3_nt: TGTGCCTGGAGTGTAGCCAGACCGGGTGGCTACACCTTC; cdr3_aa: CAWSVARPGGYTF
cdr3_length: 11; clone_size: -; d_call: TRBD1; j_call: TRBJ1-2; v_call: TRBV29-1; cdr3_nt: TGCAGCGACCGGACAGGGAGAGGCTACACCTTC; cdr3_aa: CSDRTGRGYTF
cdr3_length: 15; clone_size: -; d_call: -; j_call: TRBJ2-7; v_call: TRBV19; cdr3_nt: TGTGCCAGTAGTACCAGGACGGGAGTAGGGTCGCAGCAGTACTTC; cdr3_aa: CASSTRTGVGSQQYF
cdr3_length: 13; clone_size: -; d_call: -; j_call: TRBJ2-7; v_call: TRBV28; cdr3_nt: TGTGCCAGCAGTCCATACGCACTCGACGAGCAGTACTTC; cdr3_aa: CASSPYALDEQYF